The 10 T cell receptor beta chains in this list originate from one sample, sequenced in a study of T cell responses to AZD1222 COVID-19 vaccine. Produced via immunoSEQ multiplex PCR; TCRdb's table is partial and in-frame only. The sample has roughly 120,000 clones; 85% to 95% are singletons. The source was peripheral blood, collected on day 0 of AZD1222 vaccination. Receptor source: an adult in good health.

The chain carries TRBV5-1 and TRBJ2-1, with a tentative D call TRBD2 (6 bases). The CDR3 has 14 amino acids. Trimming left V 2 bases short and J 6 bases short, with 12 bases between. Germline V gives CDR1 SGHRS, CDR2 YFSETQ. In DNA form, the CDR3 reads TGCGCCAGCAGCTTAACGGGAGCCCTCAATGAGCAGTTCTTC. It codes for CASSLTGALNEQFF.

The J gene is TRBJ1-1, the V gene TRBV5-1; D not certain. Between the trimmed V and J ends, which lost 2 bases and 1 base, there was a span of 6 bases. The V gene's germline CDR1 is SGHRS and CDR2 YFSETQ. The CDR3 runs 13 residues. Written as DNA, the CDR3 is TGCGCCAGCAGCTTTAACACGAACACTGAAGCTTTCTTT. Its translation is CASSFNTNTEAFF.

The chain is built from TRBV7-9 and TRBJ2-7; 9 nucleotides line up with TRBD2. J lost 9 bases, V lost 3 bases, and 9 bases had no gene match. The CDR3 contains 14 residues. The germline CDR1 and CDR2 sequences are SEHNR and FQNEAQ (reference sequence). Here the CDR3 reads CASSFGTSNLGQYF. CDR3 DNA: TGTGCCAGCAGCTTCGGGACTAGCAATCTAGGGCAGTACTTC.

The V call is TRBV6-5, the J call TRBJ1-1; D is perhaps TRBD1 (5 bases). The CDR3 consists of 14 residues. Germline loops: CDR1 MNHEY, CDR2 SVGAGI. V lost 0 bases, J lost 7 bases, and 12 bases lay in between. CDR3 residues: CASSYSARGGEAFF. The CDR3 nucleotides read TGTGCCAGCAGTTACTCGGCGAGGGGTGGTGAAGCTTTCTTT.

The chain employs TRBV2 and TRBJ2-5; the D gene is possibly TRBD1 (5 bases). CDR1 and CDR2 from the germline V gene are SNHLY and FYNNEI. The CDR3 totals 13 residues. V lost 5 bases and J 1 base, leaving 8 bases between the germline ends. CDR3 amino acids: CASSQDSQETQYF. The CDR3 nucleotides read TGTGCCAGCAGTCAAGACAGCCAAGAGACCCAGTACTTC. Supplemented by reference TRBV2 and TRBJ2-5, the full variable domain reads EPEVTQTPSHQVTQMGQEVILRCVPISNHLYFYWYRQILGQKVEFLVSFYNNEISEKSEIFDDQFSVERPDGSNFTLKIRSTKLEDSAMYFCASSQDSQETQYFGPGTRLLVL.

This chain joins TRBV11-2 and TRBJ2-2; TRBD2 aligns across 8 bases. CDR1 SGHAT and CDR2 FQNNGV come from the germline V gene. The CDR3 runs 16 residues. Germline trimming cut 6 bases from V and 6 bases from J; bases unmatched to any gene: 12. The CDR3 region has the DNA TGTGCCAGCAGTTCTCGTCGGACTAGCTTGGCCGGGGAGCTGTTTTTT. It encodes CASSSRRTSLAGELFF. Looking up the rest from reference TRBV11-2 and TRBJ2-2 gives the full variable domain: EAGVAQSPRYKIIEKRQSVAFWCNPISGHATLYWYQQILGQGPKLLIQFQNNGVVDDSQLPKDRFSAERLKGVDSTLKIQPAKLEDSAVYLCASSSRRTSLAGELFFGEGSRLTVL.

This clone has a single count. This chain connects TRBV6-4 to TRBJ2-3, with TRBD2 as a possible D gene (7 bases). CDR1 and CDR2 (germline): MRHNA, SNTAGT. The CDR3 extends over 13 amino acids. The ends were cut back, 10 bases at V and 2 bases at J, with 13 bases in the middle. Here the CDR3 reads CATSGGATDTQYF. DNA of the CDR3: TGTGCCACCTCTGGGGGGGCCACAGATACGCAGTATTTT.

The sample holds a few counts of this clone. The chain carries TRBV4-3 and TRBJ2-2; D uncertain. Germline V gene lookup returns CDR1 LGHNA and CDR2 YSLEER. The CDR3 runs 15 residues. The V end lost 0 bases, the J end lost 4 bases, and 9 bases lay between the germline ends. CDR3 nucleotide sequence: TGCGCCAGCAGCCAAGATCCTGGGTTCACCGGGGAGCTGTTTTTT. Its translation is CASSQDPGFTGELFF.

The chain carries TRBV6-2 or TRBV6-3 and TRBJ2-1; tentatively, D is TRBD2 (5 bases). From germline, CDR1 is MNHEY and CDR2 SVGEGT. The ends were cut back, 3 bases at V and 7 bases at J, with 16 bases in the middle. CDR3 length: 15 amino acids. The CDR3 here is CASSYRMAGVNEQFF. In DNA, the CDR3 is TGTGCCAGCAGTTATAGAATGGCGGGCGTGAATGAGCAGTTCTTC.

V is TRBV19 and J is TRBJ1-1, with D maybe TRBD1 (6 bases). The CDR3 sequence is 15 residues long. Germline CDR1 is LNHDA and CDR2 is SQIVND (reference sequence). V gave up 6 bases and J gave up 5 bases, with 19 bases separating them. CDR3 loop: CASRAWFTGSTEAFF. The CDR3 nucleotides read TGTGCCAGTAGGGCCTGGTTTACAGGGTCTACTGAAGCTTTCTTT.